This T cell receptor (beta chain) was captured in a study of Ad26.COV2.S vaccination and SARS-CoV-2 variants. Study-level findings and limits: The TCR breadth and depth analyses may have understated or missed part of the total T cell responses. Following vaccination, spike-specific CD8+ and CD4+ T cell responses reportedly exhibited substantial breadth.

Generated by immunoSEQ multiplex PCR, the TCRdb table keeps only in-frame clones and is missing some. Of hundreds of thousands of clones detected, just over 90% appear once; the ten largest clones hold around 4.2%. A word on this clone: What it binds is not known.

The germline gives CDR1 KGHDR, CDR2 SFDVKD. The CDR3 loop spans 12 amino acids. V lost 4 bases and J 6 bases, leaving 9 bases between the germline ends. The receptor's source is a human donor who had recovered from COVID-19. This sequence joins TRBV24-1 and TRBJ2-7; tentative D call: TRBD2 (6 bases). This specimen was peripheral blood, taken after recovery from COVID-19. CDR3 DNA: TGTGCCACCAGTGAGAGGGGAGGCGAGCAGTACTTC. Translated: CATSERGGEQYF.